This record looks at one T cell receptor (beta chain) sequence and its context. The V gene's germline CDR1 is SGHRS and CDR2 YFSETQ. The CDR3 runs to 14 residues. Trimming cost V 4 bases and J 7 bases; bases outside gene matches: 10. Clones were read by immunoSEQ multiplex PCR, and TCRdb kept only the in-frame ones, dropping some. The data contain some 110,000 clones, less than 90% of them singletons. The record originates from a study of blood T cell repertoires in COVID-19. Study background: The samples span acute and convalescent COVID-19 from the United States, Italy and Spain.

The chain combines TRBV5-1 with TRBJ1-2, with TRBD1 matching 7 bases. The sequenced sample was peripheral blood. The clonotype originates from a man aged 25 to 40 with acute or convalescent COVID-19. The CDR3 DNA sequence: TGCGCCAGCAGCCCGGAGACTAGACAGGGTGGCTACACCTTC. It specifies CASSPETRQGGYTF.